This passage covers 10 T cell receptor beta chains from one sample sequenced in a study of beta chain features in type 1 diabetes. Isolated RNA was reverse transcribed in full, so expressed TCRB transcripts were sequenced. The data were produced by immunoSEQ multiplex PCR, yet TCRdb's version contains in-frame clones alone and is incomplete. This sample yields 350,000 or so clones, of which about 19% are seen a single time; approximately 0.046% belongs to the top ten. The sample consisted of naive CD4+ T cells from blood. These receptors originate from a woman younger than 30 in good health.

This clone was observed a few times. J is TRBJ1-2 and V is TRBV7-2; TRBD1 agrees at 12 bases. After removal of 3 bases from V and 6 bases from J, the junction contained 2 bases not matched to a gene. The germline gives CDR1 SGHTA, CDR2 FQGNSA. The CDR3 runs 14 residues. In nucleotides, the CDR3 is TGTGCCAGCAGCTTGGGACAGGGGGCCCATGGCTACACCTTC. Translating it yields CASSLGQGAHGYTF.

CDR3 DNA sequence: TGTGCCAGCAGCAGGGGGAACCAAGAGACCCAGTACTTC. Protein product: CASSRGNQETQYF. The chain employs TRBV9 and TRBJ2-5; perhaps TRBD1 as D (6 bases). This CDR3 has 13 amino acids. Germline loops: CDR1 SGDLS, CDR2 YYNGEE. Trimming removed 4 bases at V and 0 bases at J, with 7 bases between.

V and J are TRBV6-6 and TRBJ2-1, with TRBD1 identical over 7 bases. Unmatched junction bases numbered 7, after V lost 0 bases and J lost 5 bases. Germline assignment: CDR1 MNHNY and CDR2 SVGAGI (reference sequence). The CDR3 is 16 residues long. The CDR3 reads CASSYSTGRAHNEQFF. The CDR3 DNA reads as TGTGCCAGCAGTTACTCGACAGGGCGGGCGCACAATGAGCAGTTCTTC.

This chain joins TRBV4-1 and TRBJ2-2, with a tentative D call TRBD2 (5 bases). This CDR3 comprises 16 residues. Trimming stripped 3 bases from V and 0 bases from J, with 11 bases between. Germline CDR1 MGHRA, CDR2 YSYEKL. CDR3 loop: CASSQRTGTNTGELFF. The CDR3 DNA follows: TGCGCCAGCAGCCAGAGAACGGGAACGAACACCGGGGAGCTGTTTTTT.

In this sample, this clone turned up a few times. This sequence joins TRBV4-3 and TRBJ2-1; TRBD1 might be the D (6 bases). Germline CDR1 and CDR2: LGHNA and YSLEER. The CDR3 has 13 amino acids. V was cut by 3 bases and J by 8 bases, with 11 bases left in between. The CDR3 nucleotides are TGCGCCAGCAGCCAGATACAGGGCTATGAGCAGTTCTTC. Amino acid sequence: CASSQIQGYEQFF.

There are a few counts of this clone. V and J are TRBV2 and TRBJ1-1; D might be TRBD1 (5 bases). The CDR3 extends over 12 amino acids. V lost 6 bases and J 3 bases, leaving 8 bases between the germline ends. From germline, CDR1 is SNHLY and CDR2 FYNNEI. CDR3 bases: TGTGCCAGCAGCGTACAGGACACTGAAGCTTTCTTT. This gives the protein CASSVQDTEAFF. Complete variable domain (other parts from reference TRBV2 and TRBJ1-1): EPEVTQTPSHQVTQMGQEVILRCVPISNHLYFYWYRQILGQKVEFLVSFYNNEISEKSEIFDDQFSVERPDGSNFTLKIRSTKLEDSAMYFCASSVQDTEAFFGQGTRLTVV.

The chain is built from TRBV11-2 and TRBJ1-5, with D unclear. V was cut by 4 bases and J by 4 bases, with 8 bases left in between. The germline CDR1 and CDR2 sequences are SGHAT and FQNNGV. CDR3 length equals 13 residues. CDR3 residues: CASSWERNQPQHF. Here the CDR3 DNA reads TGTGCCAGCAGCTGGGAGAGGAATCAGCCCCAGCATTTT. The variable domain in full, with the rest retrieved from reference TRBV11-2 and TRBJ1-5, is EAGVAQSPRYKIIEKRQSVAFWCNPISGHATLYWYQQILGQGPKLLIQFQNNGVVDDSQLPKDRFSAERLKGVDSTLKIQPAKLEDSAVYLCASSWERNQPQHFGDGTRLSIL.

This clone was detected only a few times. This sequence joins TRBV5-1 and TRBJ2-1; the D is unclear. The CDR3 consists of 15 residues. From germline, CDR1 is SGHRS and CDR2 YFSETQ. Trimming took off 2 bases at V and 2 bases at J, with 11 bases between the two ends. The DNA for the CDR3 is TGCGCCAGCAGCTTACACACCCAACCCTACAATGAGCAGTTCTTC. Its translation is CASSLHTQPYNEQFF.

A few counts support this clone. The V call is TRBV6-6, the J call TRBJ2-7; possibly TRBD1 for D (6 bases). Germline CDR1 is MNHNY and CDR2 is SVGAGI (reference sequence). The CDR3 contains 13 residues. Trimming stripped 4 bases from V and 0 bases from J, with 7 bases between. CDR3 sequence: CASSWDNSYEQYF. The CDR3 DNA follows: TGTGCCAGCAGTTGGGACAACTCCTACGAGCAGTACTTC.

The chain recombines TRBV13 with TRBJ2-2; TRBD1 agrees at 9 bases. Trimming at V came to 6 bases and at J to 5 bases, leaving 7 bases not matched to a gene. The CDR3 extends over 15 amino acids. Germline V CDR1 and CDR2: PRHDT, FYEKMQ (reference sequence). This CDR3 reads CASSSGTGWTGELFF. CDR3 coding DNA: TGTGCCAGCAGTTCCGGGACAGGGTGGACCGGGGAGCTGTTTTTT.